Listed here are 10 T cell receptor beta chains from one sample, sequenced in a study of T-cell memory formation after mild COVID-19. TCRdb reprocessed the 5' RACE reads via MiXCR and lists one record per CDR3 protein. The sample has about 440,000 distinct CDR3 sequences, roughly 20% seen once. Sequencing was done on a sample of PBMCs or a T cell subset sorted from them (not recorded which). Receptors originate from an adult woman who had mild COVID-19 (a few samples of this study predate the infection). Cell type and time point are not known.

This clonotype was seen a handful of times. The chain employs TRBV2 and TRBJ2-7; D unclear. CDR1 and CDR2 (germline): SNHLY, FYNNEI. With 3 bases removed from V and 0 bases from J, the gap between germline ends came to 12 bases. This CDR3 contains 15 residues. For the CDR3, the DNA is TGTGCCAGCAGTGATTCCCTCACGGGCTCCTACGAGCAGTACTTC. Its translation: CASSDSLTGSYEQYF.

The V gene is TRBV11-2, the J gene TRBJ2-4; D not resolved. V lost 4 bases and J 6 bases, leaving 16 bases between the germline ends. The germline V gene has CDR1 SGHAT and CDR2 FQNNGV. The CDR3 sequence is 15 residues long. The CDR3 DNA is TGTGCCAGCAGCTCCCTCGCCTCAATCCCAAACATTCAGTACTTC. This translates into CASSSLASIPNIQYF.

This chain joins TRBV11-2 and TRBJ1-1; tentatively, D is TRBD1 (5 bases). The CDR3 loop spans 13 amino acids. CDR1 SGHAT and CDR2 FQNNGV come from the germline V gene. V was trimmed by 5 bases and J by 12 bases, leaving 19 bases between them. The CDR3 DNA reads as TGTGCCAGCAGCCCTGGGGCCAGGTACAGGCCTTTCTTT. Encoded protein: CASSPGARYRPFF.

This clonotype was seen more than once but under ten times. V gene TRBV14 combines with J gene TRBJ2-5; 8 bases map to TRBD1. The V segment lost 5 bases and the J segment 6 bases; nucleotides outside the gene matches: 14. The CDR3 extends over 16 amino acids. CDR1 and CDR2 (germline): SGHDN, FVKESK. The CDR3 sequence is CASSKEKDRVGKTQYF. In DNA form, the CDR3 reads TGTGCCAGCAGCAAGGAGAAGGACAGGGTTGGGAAGACCCAGTACTTC.

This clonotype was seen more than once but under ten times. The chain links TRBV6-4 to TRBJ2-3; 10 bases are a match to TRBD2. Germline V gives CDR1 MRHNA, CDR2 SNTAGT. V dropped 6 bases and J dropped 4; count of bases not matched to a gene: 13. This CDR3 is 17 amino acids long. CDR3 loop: CASSLERAGGPSDTQYF. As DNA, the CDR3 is TGTGCCAGCAGCCTTGAAAGAGCGGGGGGGCCATCAGATACGCAGTATTTT.

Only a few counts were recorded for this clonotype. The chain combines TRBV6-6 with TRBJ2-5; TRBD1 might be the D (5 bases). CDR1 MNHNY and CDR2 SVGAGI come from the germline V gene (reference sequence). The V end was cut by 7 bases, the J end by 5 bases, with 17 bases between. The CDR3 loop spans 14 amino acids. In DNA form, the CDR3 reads TGTGCCAGCACCTACGGCGTTCCAGGGGAGACCCAGTACTTC. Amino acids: CASTYGVPGETQYF.

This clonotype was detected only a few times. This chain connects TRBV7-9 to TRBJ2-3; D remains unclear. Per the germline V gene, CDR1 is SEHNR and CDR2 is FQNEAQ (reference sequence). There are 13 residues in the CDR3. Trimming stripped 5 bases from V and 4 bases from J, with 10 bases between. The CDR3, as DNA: TGTGCCAGCAGCACCCCCGCCGCAGATACGCAGTATTTT. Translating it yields CASSTPAADTQYF.

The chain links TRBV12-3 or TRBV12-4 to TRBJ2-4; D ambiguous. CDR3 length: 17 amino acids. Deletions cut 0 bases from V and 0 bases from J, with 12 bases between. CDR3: CASSLAFGAAAKNIQYF. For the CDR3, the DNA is TGTGCCAGCAGTTTAGCGTTCGGCGCGGCAGCCAAAAACATTCAGTACTTC.

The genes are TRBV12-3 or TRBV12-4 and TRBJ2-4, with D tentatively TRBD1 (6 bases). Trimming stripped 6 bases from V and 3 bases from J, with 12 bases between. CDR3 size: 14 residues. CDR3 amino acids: CASRFQGSKNIQYF. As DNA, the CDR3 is TGTGCCAGCAGATTTCAGGGGAGCAAAAACATTCAGTACTTC.

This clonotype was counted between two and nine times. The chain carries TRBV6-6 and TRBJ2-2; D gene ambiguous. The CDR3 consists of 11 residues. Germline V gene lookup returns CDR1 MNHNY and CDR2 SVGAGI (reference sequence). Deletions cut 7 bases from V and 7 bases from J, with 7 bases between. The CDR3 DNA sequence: TGTGCCAGCATTCTTGGCGGGGAGCTGTTTTTT. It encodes CASILGGELFF.